This T cell receptor beta chain comes out of a study of T cells in Graves' hyperthyroidism and ophthalmopathy. Each person with ophthalmopathy scored at least 3 on the Clinical Activity Score, reached NOSPECS grade 4 or higher, and had been ill under 3 months. Pregnant or lactating patients were excluded, as were those with uncontrolled infection or other autoimmune disease. Clinical symptoms, serum thyroxine and TRAb, thyroid ultrasound and orbital computed tomography together formed the diagnostic basis. Germline CDR1 reads SGHRS; CDR2 reads YFSETQ. The CDR3 is 15 amino acids. With 3 bases removed from V and 8 bases from J, the gap between germline ends came to 17 bases. This clonotype was observed a handful of times. Its antigen remains unidentified. The TCR beta CDR3 regions underwent amplification using RNA transcripts as the source. The HTBI primer set drove a first-round RT-PCR of the TCR CDR3. TCRdb ran MiXCR on the multiplex PCR reads and lists one entry per CDR3 protein. Here the sample spans around 350,000 distinct CDR3 sequences, nearly 15% being singletons.

Study results and limitations: Clonotypes that were expanded in thyroid above 0.001 mostly appeared in blood too.

The sequence was obtained from an older woman with Graves' ophthalmopathy. The sequenced sample was blood. V gene TRBV5-1 combines with J gene TRBJ1-4, with unresolved D. The CDR3 loop is CASSSYPDPGEKLFF. The CDR3, as DNA: TGCGCCAGCAGCTCCTATCCTGACCCCGGGGAAAAACTGTTTTTT.